These T cell receptor beta chains were read from a single sample in a study of early T cells in non-severe SARS-CoV-2 infection. TCRdb fed the 5' RACE reads into MiXCR, producing one record per CDR3 protein. This sample yields 55,000 to 70,000 distinct CDR3 sequences, of which 10% are seen a single time; 8.5% to 9.5% belongs to the top ten. The material sequenced was whole blood. The receptors derive from an adult who was a healthcare worker with PCR-confirmed SARS-CoV-2 infection or an uninfected control (not recorded which). CDR3s include the opening cysteine and the closing phenylalanine or tryptophan. D genes are given only for firm matches. Some rows mark clone size as missing; the rest say once, few, many or name a class of expanded clone.

>many|-|TRBV4-2|15|TRBJ2-1
TGTGCCAGCAGCCAAGTTGGTAGCTCCTACAATGAGCAGTTCTTC
CASSQVGSSYNEQFF
>few|TRBD1|TRBV6-1|14|TRBJ1-5
TGTGCCAGCAGTGCCTGGCCAGGGGGTCAGCCCCAGCATTTT
CASSAWPGGQPQHF
>many|TRBD2|TRBV7-6|15|TRBJ2-1
TGTGCCAGCAGCCCCCAGCGGGAGACCTACAATGAGCAGTTCTTC
CASSPQRETYNEQFF
>many|TRBD1|TRBV25-1|14|TRBJ1-6
TGTGCCAGCAGGCCCGGGACAGAAAAATCACCCCTCCACTTT
CASRPGTEKSPLHF
>many|TRBD2|TRBV5-1|14|TRBJ2-3
TGCGCCAGCAGCTTTGCTAGCGGGACAGATACGCAGTATTTT
CASSFASGTDTQYF
>many|-|TRBV4-1|14|TRBJ1-1
TGCGCCAGCAGCCAAGAACGGACACGAACTGAAGCTTTCTTT
CASSQERTRTEAFF
>-|-|TRBV4-1|17|TRBJ2-1
TGCGCCAGCAGCCAAGATTCGCCGAGTAGCTCCTACAATGAGCAGTTCTTC
CASSQDSPSSSYNEQFF
>-|-|TRBV7-2|14|TRBJ2-5
TGTGCCAGCAGCTTATCTTGGACCCAAGAGACCCAGTACTTC
CASSLSWTQETQYF
>many|-|TRBV6-5|15|TRBJ2-3
TGTGCCAGCAGTTACTCACCGAAATACACAGATACGCAGTATTTT
CASSYSPKYTDTQYF
>few|-|TRBV11-2|11|TRBJ2-7
TGTGCCAGCAGCTTCCCGCACGAGCAGTACTTC
CASSFPHEQYF
>many|TRBD1|TRBV6-6|16|TRBJ1-6
TGTGCCAGCAGTTCCCACAGGACAGGGAGTAATTCACCCCTCCACTTT
CASSSHRTGSNSPLHF
>many|-|TRBV7-2|13|TRBJ2-7
TGTGCCAGCAGCACCCACGCAGGGCGCGAGCAGTACTTC
CASSTHAGREQYF
>many|-|TRBV7-9|14|TRBJ1-5
TGTGCCAGCAGCGTTGGACCCAATGATCAGCCCCAGCATTTT
CASSVGPNDQPQHF
>-|-|TRBV5-1|17|TRBJ2-2
TGCGCCAGCAGCCAGGCCCCCGTGGGAGCGAACACCGGGGAGCTGTTTTTT
CASSQAPVGANTGELFF
>many|-|TRBV29-1|13|TRBJ2-7
TGCAGCGTTGAAGAAGAACAGGGACTCAAGCAGTACTTC
CSVEEEQGLKQYF
>many|TRBD1|TRBV19|14|TRBJ2-4
TGTGCCAGTAGTAGGGGGACAGGCAGAAACATTCAGTACTTC
CASSRGTGRNIQYF
>few|TRBD2|TRBV6-5|15|TRBJ2-1
TGTGCCAGCAAAAGAGGTAGCGGGAGGGCCCATGAGCAGTTCTTC
CASKRGSGRAHEQFF
>-|TRBD1|TRBV6-2/TRBV6-3|15|TRBJ1-1
TGTGCCAGCAGTTACCGACAGGGCCTGAACACTGAAGCTTTCTTT
CASSYRQGLNTEAFF
>few|TRBD2|TRBV11-2|16|TRBJ2-1
TGTGCCAGCAGCTTAGAGACTAGCGGGATCTACAATGAGCAGTTCTTC
CASSLETSGIYNEQFF
>many|TRBD1|TRBV6-6|15|TRBJ2-4
TGTGCCAGCGTACCGGGACAGGGGATTCAAAACATTCAGTACTTC
CASVPGQGIQNIQYF
>many|TRBD2|TRBV2|16|TRBJ2-1
TGTGCCAGCATTGGTTCGGCGGGAGGGCCGTATAATGAGCAGTTCTTC
CASIGSAGGPYNEQFF